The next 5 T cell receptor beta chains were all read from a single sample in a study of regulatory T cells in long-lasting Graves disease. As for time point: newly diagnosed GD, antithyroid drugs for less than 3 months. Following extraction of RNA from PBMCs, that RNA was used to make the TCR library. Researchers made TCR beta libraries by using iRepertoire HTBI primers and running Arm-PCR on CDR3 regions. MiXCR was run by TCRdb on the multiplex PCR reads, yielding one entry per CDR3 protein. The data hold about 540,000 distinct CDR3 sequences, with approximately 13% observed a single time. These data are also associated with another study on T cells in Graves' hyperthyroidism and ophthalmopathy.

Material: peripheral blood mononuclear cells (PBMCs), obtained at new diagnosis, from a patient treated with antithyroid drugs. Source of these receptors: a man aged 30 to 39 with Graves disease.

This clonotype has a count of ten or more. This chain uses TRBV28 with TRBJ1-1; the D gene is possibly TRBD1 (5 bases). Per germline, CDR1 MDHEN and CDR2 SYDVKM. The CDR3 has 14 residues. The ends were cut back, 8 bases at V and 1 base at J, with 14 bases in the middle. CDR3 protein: CASFFGGSNTEAFF. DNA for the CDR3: TGTGCCAGCTTCTTCGGGGGGTCGAACACTGAAGCTTTCTTT.

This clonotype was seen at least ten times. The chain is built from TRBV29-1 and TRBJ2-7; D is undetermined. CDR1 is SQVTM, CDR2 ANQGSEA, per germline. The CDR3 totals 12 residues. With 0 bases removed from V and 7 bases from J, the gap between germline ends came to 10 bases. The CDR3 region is CSVEEGRREQYF. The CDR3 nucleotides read TGCAGCGTTGAAGAGGGTCGACGGGAGCAGTACTTC.

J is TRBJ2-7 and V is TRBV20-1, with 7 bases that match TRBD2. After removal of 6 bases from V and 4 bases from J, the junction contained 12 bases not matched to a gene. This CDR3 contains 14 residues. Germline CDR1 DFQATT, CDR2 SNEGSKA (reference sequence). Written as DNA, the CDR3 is TGCAGTGCCGCCCCAACGACGGGGGGATACGAGCAGTACTTC. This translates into CSAAPTTGGYEQYF.

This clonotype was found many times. The CDR3 loop is CASSLGPGQGTLMGGSEPDTQYF. CDR3 in DNA: TGTGCCAGCAGCCTAGGCCCGGGACAGGGGACGTTGATGGGCGGGAGCGAACCAGATACGCAGTATTTT. The chain has TRBV12-3 or TRBV12-4 and TRBJ2-3, with 10 bases identical to TRBD1. After removal of 6 bases from V and 4 bases from J, the junction contained 31 bases not matched to a gene. The CDR3 covers 23 residues.

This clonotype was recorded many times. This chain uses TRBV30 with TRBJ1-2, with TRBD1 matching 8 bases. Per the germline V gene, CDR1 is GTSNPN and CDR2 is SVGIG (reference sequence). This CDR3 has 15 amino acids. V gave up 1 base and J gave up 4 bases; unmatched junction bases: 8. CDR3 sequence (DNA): TGTGCCTGGAGTGCTCCAGGGGGCTCGGGCTATGGCTACACCTTC. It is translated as CAWSAPGGSGYGYTF.